The 14 T cell receptor beta chains given below trace back to one sample, sequenced in a study of T cells in women clearing cervical HPV infection. The data were produced by immunoSEQ multiplex PCR, yet TCRdb's version contains in-frame clones alone and is incomplete. Its table records over 10,000 clones. The specimen sequenced was blood buffy coat. The receptors derive from a woman between 18 and 69 years old with a cervical HPV16 infection that either progressed to CIN3+ or cleared (not recorded which).

A word on this clone: Sequencing ends 3 residues short of the CDR3 end; the germline J gene provides the rest. The chain uses TRBV7-2 and TRBJ2-1; 8 bases map to TRBD1. V lost 5 bases, J lost 5 bases, and 8 bases stayed unmatched. Germline loops: CDR1 SGHTA, CDR2 FQGNSA. The CDR3 has 15 residues. The covered CDR3 bases are TGTGCCAGCAGCGACAGGGGTATGCTGGACAATGAG. This sequence encodes CASSDRGMLDNE. The whole CDR3 protein is CASSDRGMLDNEQFF.

In regard to this clone: Sequencing ends 3 residues short of the CDR3 end; the germline J gene provides the rest. The chain links TRBV5-4 to TRBJ2-1; a weak D match, TRBD1 (6 bases). V lost 1 base and J 5 bases, leaving 13 bases between the germline ends. This CDR3 is 15 amino acids long. Germline V CDR1 and CDR2: SGHNT, YYREEE (reference sequence). CDR3 in amino acids: CASSLSGVRDNEQFF. Incomplete CDR3 DNA: TGTGCCAGCAGCTTGTCAGGGGTCCGGGACAATGAG.

Points on this clone: The DNA ends 3 residues before the CDR3 does, and the rest of the CDR3 is filled in from the germline J gene. The chain has TRBV11-3 and TRBJ2-7; 8 bases agree with TRBD1. Unmatched junction bases numbered 6, after V lost 5 bases and J lost 3 bases. The germline V gene has CDR1 SGHNT and CDR2 YENEEA. The CDR3 extends over 14 amino acids. The CDR3 is CASSHGQGLYEQYF. Incomplete CDR3 DNA: TGTGCCAGCAGCCACGGACAGGGACTCTACGAG. The variable domain in full, completed from reference TRBV11-3 and TRBJ2-7, reads EAGVVQSPRYKIIEKKQPVAFWCNPISGHNTLYWYLQNLGQGPELLIRYENEEAVDDSQLPKDRFSAERLKGVDSTLKIQPAELGDSAVYLCASSHGQGLYEQYFGPGTRLTVT.

The CDR3 spells CASSLVGAGEKLFF. CDR3 DNA, as far as it was read: TGTGCCAGCAGCTTAGTAGGGGCAGGGGAAAAA. The rearrangement links TRBV5-6 to TRBJ1-4; D is possibly TRBD1 (5 bases). The read comes to an end 3 residues before the CDR3 does, leaving the germline J gene to fill in the end. The V gene's germline CDR1 is SGHDT and CDR2 YYEEEE. The V end lost 2 bases, the J end lost 8 bases, and 13 bases lay between the germline ends. This CDR3 comprises 14 residues.

Worth noting for this clone: The read comes to an end 3 residues before the CDR3 does, leaving the germline J gene to fill in the end. The rearrangement uses TRBV2 and TRBJ2-7; 8 nucleotides align to TRBD1. Trimming at V came to 9 bases and at J to 6 bases, leaving 10 bases not matched to a gene. The CDR3 consists of 13 residues. Germline loops: CDR1 SNHLY, CDR2 FYNNEI. The CDR3 DNA, read in part, is TGTGCCAGAGAGCTCACAGGGGGAGCCGAG. It yields the protein CARELTGGAE. The entire CDR3 sequence reads CARELTGGAEQYF. The entire variable domain, with the rest obtained from reference TRBV2 and TRBJ2-7, is as follows: EPEVTQTPSHQVTQMGQEVILRCVPISNHLYFYWYRQILGQKVEFLVSFYNNEISEKSEIFDDQFSVERPDGSNFTLKIRSTKLEDSAMYFCARELTGGAEQYFGPGTRLTVT.

With respect to this clone: Read coverage stops 3 residues before the CDR3 terminus; the germline J gene supplies the remainder. The chain employs TRBV28 and TRBJ2-5; 9 nucleotides align to TRBD2. Germline lookup yields CDR1 MDHEN and CDR2 SYDVKM. The length of the CDR3 is 15 residues. Trimming at V came to 6 bases and at J to 5 bases, leaving 10 bases not matched to a gene. The covered CDR3 bases are TGTGCCAGCAGCCCCCAGCGGGGGGTGGATGAGACC. Its protein is CASSPQRGVDET. The complete CDR3 protein is CASSPQRGVDETQYF.

Turning to this clone: The read ends 3 residues early relative to the CDR3; the germline J gene fills the gap. V and J are TRBV3-1 (or the pseudogene TRBV3-2) and TRBJ1-3, with D unresolved. Germline V gene lookup returns CDR1 LGHDT and CDR2 YNNKEL (reference sequence). The CDR3 covers 13 residues. With 4 bases removed from V and 1 base from J, the gap between germline ends came to 5 bases. The part of the CDR3 DNA that was read is TGTGCCAGCAGCCTGAGGTCTGGAAACACC. Residues: CASSLRSGNT. In full, the CDR3 reads CASSLRSGNTIYF.

Measured by frequency, this clone is medium-sized. The read stops 3 residues short of the end of the CDR3; the missing end is completed from the germline J gene. The V and J genes are TRBV20-1 and TRBJ1-4; TRBD1 is a possible D gene (6 bases). The V end lost 6 bases, the J end lost 5 bases, and 10 bases lay between the germline ends. The germline V gene has CDR1 DFQATT and CDR2 SNEGSKA (reference sequence). The CDR3 runs 12 residues. Partial CDR3 DNA: TGCAGTGCCCAGGGGAGAAATGAAAAA. Translated: CSAQGRNEK. The CDR3 in full is CSAQGRNEKLFF.

With regard to this clone: Read data end 3 residues before the CDR3 end; the end is taken from the germline J gene. This chain uses TRBV12-3 or TRBV12-4 with TRBJ1-2; weak D call: TRBD1 (5 bases). This CDR3 is 13 amino acids long. Trimming left V 5 bases short and J 7 bases short, with 14 bases between. The CDR3 DNA, read in part, is TGTGCCAGCAGTCTATCCAGGGAGGGTGGC. Protein: CASSLSREGG. The whole CDR3 sequence is CASSLSREGGYTF.

About this clone itself: The read ends 3 residues early relative to the CDR3; the germline J gene fills the gap. The chain recombines TRBV7-2 with TRBJ2-1; the match to TRBD2 covers 13 bases. This CDR3 has 14 amino acids. V gave up 6 bases and J gave up 4 bases; unmatched junction bases: 0. Germline CDR1 SGHTA, CDR2 FQGNSA. The CDR3 sequence is CASRLAGGYNEQFF. The covered CDR3 bases are TGTGCCAGCAGACTAGCGGGGGGGTACAATGAG.

A word on this clone: The read stops 3 residues short of the end of the CDR3; the missing end is completed from the germline J gene. This chain connects TRBV2 to TRBJ2-1; 12 bases line up with TRBD2. Germline V lookup: CDR1 SNHLY, CDR2 FYNNEI. J gave up 7 bases and V 6 bases, and 7 bases lay outside the gene matches. The CDR3 has 15 amino acids. The sequenced part of the CDR3 DNA is TGTGCCAGCAGCCCGACTAGCGGGGGCCTGAATGAG. Amino acid sequence: CASSPTSGGLNE. The whole CDR3 protein reads CASSPTSGGLNEQFF. The variable domain in full, with the rest retrieved from reference TRBV2 and TRBJ2-1, is EPEVTQTPSHQVTQMGQEVILRCVPISNHLYFYWYRQILGQKVEFLVSFYNNEISEKSEIFDDQFSVERPDGSNFTLKIRSTKLEDSAMYFCASSPTSGGLNEQFFGPGTRLTVL.

Comment on this clone: The read ends 3 residues early relative to the CDR3; the germline J gene fills the gap. The V call is TRBV5-1, the J call TRBJ1-2; 11 bases fit TRBD1. Germline CDR1 is SGHRS and CDR2 is YFSETQ. V lost 7 bases and J lost 6; bases outside the gene matches: 14. The CDR3 has 16 amino acids. Incomplete CDR3 DNA: TGCGCCAGCTCTCCGACCGGGACAGGGGGGAGGAATGGC. Residues: CASSPTGTGGRNG. Given in full, the CDR3 is CASSPTGTGGRNGYTF.

With respect to this clone: The read comes to an end 3 residues before the CDR3 does, leaving the germline J gene to fill in the end. The genes are TRBV30 and TRBJ2-1; TRBD2 agrees at 8 bases. The CDR3 is 14 amino acids. Germline values: CDR1 GTSNPN, CDR2 SVGIG (reference sequence). With 4 bases clipped from V and 2 bases from J, the junction kept 4 bases outside the gene matches. The chain's CDR3 is CAWTRGGPYNEQFF. The CDR3 DNA, read in part, is TGTGCCTGGACTCGGGGGGGGCCCTACAATGAG.

A word on this clone: Germline and junction disagree at one end, which may indicate a read error. The sequenced part of the CDR3 DNA is TGTGCCAGCAGCTACTCGGGACAGGGGAATCAGCCC. Amino acids: CASSYSGQGNQP. The CDR3 in full is CASSYSGQGNQPQHF. The genes are TRBV6-2 or TRBV6-3 and TRBJ1-5; 10 bases line up with TRBD1. Read data end 3 residues before the CDR3 end; the end is taken from the germline J gene. The germline gives CDR1 MNHEY, CDR2 SVGEGT. The CDR3 is 15 residues long.